This TCR beta chain was retrieved from a study of breast tumors, draining lymph nodes, adjacent tissues. Study-level results: Luminal-like breast cancer showed significantly greater tumor-nontumor repertoire similarity than basal-like breast cancer did. Tumors had less TCR diversity than lymph nodes, more than nontumor tissue. Findings are consistent with lymph node origin and intratumoral expansion of most tumor T cells. That most tumor T cells come from lymph nodes remained unproven.

V shed 5 bases and J 4 bases; nucleotides not matched to a gene: 13. CDR3 length: 17 residues. CDR1 is MGHDK and CDR2 is SYGVNS in the germline V gene. Samples came from axillary lymph nodes draining the breast cancer. This clonotype was observed many times. Antigen: not known. TCRdb recomputed calls from the multiplex PCR reads with MiXCR, one row per CDR3 protein. The table includes about 300,000 distinct CDR3 sequences, about 33% detected once. The rearrangement joins TRBV25-1 to TRBJ2-7, with TRBD1 matching 11 bases. The sequenced sample was axillary lymph node tissue. The sequence came from a female donor with breast cancer. Some clones in this sample may be carry-over from other donors' samples. The CDR3 DNA sequence: TGTGCCAGCAGTTCCCCTGAGCGGGACAGGGGGTCTTACGAGCAGTACTTC. Translating gives CASSSPERDRGSYEQYF.